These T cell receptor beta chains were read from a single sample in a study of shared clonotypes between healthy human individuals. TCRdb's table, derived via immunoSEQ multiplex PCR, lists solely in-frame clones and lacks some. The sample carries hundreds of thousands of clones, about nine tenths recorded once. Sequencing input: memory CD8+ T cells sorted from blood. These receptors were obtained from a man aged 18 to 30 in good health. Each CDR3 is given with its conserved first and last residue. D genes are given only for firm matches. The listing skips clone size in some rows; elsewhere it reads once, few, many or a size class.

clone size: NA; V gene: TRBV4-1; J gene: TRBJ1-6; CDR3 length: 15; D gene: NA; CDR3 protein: CASSQDRGPNSPLHF; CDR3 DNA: TGCGCCAGCAGCCAAGACAGGGGTCCTAATTCACCCCTCCACTTT
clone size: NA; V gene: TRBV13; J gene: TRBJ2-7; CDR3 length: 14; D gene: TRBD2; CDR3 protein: CASSLAGGPYEQYF; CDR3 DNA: TGTGCCAGCTCACTAGCGGGAGGGCCCTACGAGCAGTACTTC
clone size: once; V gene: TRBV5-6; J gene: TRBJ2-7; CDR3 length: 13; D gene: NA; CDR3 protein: CASSSGTAYEQYF; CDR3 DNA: TGTGCCAGCAGCTCGGGGACCGCCTACGAGCAGTACTTC
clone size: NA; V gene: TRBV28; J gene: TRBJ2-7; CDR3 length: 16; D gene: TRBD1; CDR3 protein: CASSYWQAGGAYEQYF; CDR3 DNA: TGTGCCAGCAGCTACTGGCAGGCAGGGGGAGCATACGAGCAGTACTTC
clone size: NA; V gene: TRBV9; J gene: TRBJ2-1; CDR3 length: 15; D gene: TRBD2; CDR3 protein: CASTYGTIGYSEQFF; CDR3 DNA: TGTGCCAGCACCTACGGGACTATAGGATACAGTGAGCAGTTCTTC
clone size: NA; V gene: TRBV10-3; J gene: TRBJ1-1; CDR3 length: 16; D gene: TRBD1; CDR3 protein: CAISRDREYMNTEAFF; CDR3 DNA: TGTGCCATTTCCCGGGACAGGGAATACATGAACACTGAAGCTTTCTTT
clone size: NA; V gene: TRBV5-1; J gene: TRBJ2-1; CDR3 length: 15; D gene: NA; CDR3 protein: CASSSLPGSYNEQFF; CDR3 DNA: TGCGCCAGCAGTTCGCTTCCTGGCTCCTACAATGAGCAGTTCTTC
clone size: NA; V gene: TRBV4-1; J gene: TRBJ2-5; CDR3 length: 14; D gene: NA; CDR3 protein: CASSQPQGYETQYF; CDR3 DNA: TGCGCCAGCAGCCAACCACAGGGTTATGAGACCCAGTACTTC
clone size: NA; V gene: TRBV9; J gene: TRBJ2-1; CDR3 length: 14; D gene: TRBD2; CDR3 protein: CASSASGGNNEQFF; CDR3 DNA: TGTGCCAGCAGCGCCAGCGGGGGAAACAATGAGCAGTTCTTC
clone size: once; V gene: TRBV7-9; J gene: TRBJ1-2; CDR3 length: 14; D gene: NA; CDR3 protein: CASSLEGPSYGYTF; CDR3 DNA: TGTGCCAGCAGCTTAGAAGGCCCTTCCTATGGCTACACCTTC
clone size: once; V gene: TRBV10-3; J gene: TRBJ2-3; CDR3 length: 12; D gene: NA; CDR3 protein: CAAREGGPTQYF; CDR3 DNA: TGTGCCGCCAGAGAGGGGGGCCCTACGCAGTATTTT
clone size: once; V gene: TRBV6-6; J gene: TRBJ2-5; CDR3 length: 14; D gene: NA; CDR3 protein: CASRVRWGGETQYF; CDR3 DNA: TGTGCCAGCAGGGTGAGGTGGGGAGGCGAGACCCAGTACTTC
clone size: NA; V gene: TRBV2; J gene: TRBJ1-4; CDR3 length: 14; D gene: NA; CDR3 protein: CASSEDLTNEKLFF; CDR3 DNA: TGTGCCAGCAGTGAGGACTTGACTAATGAAAAACTGTTTTTT
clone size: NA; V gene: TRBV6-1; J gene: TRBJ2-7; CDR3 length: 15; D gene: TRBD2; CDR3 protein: CASSEGSGSAYEQYF; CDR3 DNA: TGTGCCAGCAGTGAAGGCAGCGGGAGTGCCTACGAGCAGTACTTC
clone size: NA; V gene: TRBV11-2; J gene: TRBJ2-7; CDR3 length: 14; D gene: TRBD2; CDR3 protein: CASTAGLQLDEQYF; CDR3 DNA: TGTGCCAGCACCGCGGGACTACAATTAGACGAGCAGTACTTC
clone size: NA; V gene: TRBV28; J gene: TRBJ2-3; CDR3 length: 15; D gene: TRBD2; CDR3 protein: CASSFPSGGADTQYF; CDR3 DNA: TGTGCCAGCAGTTTCCCTAGCGGGGGGGCAGATACGCAGTATTTT
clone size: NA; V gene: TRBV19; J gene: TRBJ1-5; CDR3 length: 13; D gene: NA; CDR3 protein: CASEGRDDQPQHF; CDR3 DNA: TGTGCCAGTGAGGGCAGGGATGATCAGCCCCAGCATTTT
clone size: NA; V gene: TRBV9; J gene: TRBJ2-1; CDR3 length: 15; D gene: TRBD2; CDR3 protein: CASSGPGLAYNEQFF; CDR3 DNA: TGTGCCAGCAGTGGTCCGGGACTAGCTTACAATGAGCAGTTCTTC
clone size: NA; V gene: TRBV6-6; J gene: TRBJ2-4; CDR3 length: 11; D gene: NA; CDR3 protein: CASSRGDIQYF; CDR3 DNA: TGTGCCAGCAGCAGAGGGGACATTCAGTACTTC
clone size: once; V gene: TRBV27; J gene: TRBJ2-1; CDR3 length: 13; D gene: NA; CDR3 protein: CASSLSNGHEQFF; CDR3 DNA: TGTGCCAGCAGTTTATCGAATGGTCATGAGCAGTTCTTC
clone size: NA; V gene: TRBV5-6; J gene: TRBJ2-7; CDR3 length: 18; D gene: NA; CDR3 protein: CASSQLEHSGEGAYEQYF; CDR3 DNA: TGTGCCAGCAGCCAGCTTGAGCATTCAGGGGAGGGGGCCTACGAGCAGTACTTC
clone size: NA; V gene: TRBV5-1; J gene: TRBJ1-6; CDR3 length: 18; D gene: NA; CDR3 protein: CASSPRGQSKPYNSPLHF; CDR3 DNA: TGCGCCAGCAGCCCCAGGGGACAATCGAAACCCTATAATTCACCCCTCCACTTT
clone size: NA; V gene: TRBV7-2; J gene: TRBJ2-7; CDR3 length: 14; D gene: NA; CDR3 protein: CASSLVSGTYEQYF; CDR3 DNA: TGTGCCAGCAGCTTAGTCAGCGGTACCTACGAGCAGTACTTC
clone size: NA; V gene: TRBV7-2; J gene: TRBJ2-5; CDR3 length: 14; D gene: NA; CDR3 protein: CASSLGSGKETQYF; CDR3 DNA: TGTGCCAGCAGTCTGGGTAGCGGAAAAGAGACCCAGTACTTC
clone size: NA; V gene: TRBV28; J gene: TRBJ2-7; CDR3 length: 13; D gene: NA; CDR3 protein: CASSLGSSYEQYF; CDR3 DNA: TGTGCCAGCAGTTTAGGCAGCTCCTACGAGCAGTACTTC